These T cell receptor beta chains were read from a single sample in a study of chemoradiotherapy in HPV16-positive cancers. The repertoire was sequenced with immunoSEQ multiplex PCR; TCRdb's copy has only in-frame clones and lacks some. The profile covers 30,000 or so clones, with roughly nine tenths appearing a single time and 3.1% taken by the ten largest. The starting material was blood, obtained from a patient who underwent chemoradiotherapy. These receptors were taken from a human donor with HPV-associated anogenital cancer. CDR3s leave out the opening cysteine and the closing phenylalanine or tryptophan. The order of the fields is J gene, clone size, V gene, CDR3 protein. Clone size is shown for a subset of rows, as once, few, many or a class of expanded clone.

j_call: TRBJ2-1
clone_size: -
v_call: TRBV2
cdr3_aa: ASSETIGLGEQF

j_call: TRBJ2-6
clone_size: -
v_call: TRBV4-2
cdr3_aa: ASSQDEEGQGASGANVLT

j_call: TRBJ2-1
clone_size: -
v_call: TRBV5-1
cdr3_aa: ASSLAAVSGNEQF

j_call: TRBJ1-2
clone_size: -
v_call: TRBV6-5
cdr3_aa: ASSSDRGSFNGYT

j_call: TRBJ2-2
clone_size: -
v_call: TRBV5-4
cdr3_aa: ASSLQRGANTGELF

j_call: TRBJ2-5
clone_size: -
v_call: TRBV11-3
cdr3_aa: ASSFSAGGPVGETQY

j_call: TRBJ2-7
clone_size: once
v_call: TRBV23-1
cdr3_aa: ASSQSIGQGDPYEQY

j_call: TRBJ1-5
clone_size: -
v_call: TRBV7-2
cdr3_aa: ASSLWDRQPQH

j_call: TRBJ2-7
clone_size: -
v_call: TRBV23-1
cdr3_aa: ASSHLGGEHYEQY

j_call: TRBJ1-3
clone_size: -
v_call: TRBV7-2
cdr3_aa: ASSLARGGLANTIY

j_call: TRBJ1-1
clone_size: -
v_call: TRBV2
cdr3_aa: ASKIGWNTEAF

j_call: TRBJ1-2
clone_size: -
v_call: TRBV5-4
cdr3_aa: ASTRGVGGTGVYGYT

j_call: TRBJ2-5
clone_size: -
v_call: TRBV30
cdr3_aa: AWSLNSGGPGEETQY

j_call: TRBJ2-2
clone_size: few
v_call: TRBV9
cdr3_aa: ASSVVGAWGINTGELF

j_call: TRBJ2-1
clone_size: once
v_call: TRBV7-2
cdr3_aa: ASSFRYRDNEQF

j_call: TRBJ1-1
clone_size: -
v_call: TRBV9
cdr3_aa: ASSALRKNTEAF

j_call: TRBJ2-1
clone_size: -
v_call: TRBV11-2
cdr3_aa: ASSKRGGPYNEQF

j_call: TRBJ1-2
clone_size: -
v_call: TRBV30
cdr3_aa: AWSAGEAGGYT

j_call: TRBJ1-2
clone_size: -
v_call: TRBV6-1
cdr3_aa: ASRTPLGRDYGYT

j_call: TRBJ1-2
clone_size: -
v_call: TRBV6-5
cdr3_aa: ASSYSTESGYT

j_call: TRBJ1-1
clone_size: -
v_call: TRBV12-1
cdr3_aa: ASSFAGLMNTEAF

j_call: TRBJ2-2
clone_size: -
v_call: TRBV9
cdr3_aa: ASSAVAGGTGELF

j_call: TRBJ2-1
clone_size: -
v_call: TRBV6-5
cdr3_aa: ASSLRESYNEQF

j_call: TRBJ1-4
clone_size: -
v_call: TRBV29-1
cdr3_aa: SATATGVANEKLF

j_call: TRBJ2-5
clone_size: -
v_call: TRBV9
cdr3_aa: ASSGPSGPQETQY

j_call: TRBJ1-1
clone_size: -
v_call: TRBV30
cdr3_aa: AWNGGTTEAF

j_call: TRBJ1-2
clone_size: -
v_call: TRBV5-6
cdr3_aa: ASSTYRGLGYGYT

j_call: TRBJ2-5
clone_size: -
v_call: TRBV9
cdr3_aa: ASSRTGEVGTQY

j_call: TRBJ2-1
clone_size: -
v_call: TRBV10-3
cdr3_aa: AISVGQGSGEQF

j_call: TRBJ1-3
clone_size: -
v_call: TRBV27
cdr3_aa: ASSLQGPDGNTIY

j_call: TRBJ1-3
clone_size: -
v_call: TRBV6-6
cdr3_aa: ASSYGSTGNTIY

j_call: TRBJ2-3
clone_size: -
v_call: TRBV9
cdr3_aa: ASKRGHTDTQY

j_call: TRBJ2-1
clone_size: -
v_call: TRBV19
cdr3_aa: ASSRLQGESNEQF

j_call: TRBJ2-7
clone_size: -
v_call: TRBV7-2
cdr3_aa: ASSPLTGYEQY

j_call: TRBJ1-5
clone_size: -
v_call: TRBV6-1
cdr3_aa: ASSRVGSNQPQH

j_call: TRBJ1-6
clone_size: -
v_call: TRBV5-1
cdr3_aa: ASSPYNSYNSPLH

j_call: TRBJ2-5
clone_size: once
v_call: TRBV7-9
cdr3_aa: ASSLEVLGTQY

j_call: TRBJ1-4
clone_size: once
v_call: TRBV6-1
cdr3_aa: ASTTGGTNEKLF

j_call: TRBJ2-3
clone_size: -
v_call: TRBV19
cdr3_aa: ASSPQGDTQY

j_call: TRBJ1-2
clone_size: -
v_call: TRBV6-1
cdr3_aa: ASSEGAGGYYGYT

j_call: TRBJ2-2
clone_size: -
v_call: TRBV7-2
cdr3_aa: ASSLAGADTGELF

j_call: TRBJ1-2
clone_size: -
v_call: TRBV19
cdr3_aa: ASRNSRTGYT

j_call: TRBJ2-5
clone_size: -
v_call: TRBV11-3
cdr3_aa: ASSRTSEETQY

j_call: TRBJ1-2
clone_size: -
v_call: TRBV25-1
cdr3_aa: ASSPRGGSYGYT

j_call: TRBJ2-1
clone_size: -
v_call: TRBV5-1
cdr3_aa: ASSLEQGREQF

j_call: TRBJ1-2
clone_size: -
v_call: TRBV19
cdr3_aa: ASSTQGVGGYT

j_call: TRBJ2-3
clone_size: once
v_call: TRBV11-2
cdr3_aa: ASSLGTTSTDTQY

j_call: TRBJ1-5
clone_size: -
v_call: TRBV7-2
cdr3_aa: ASSLGGRSNQPQH

j_call: TRBJ1-5
clone_size: -
v_call: TRBV6-1
cdr3_aa: ASSEAGTGGNQPQH

j_call: TRBJ2-2
clone_size: -
v_call: TRBV11-3
cdr3_aa: ASSSGQGAFGRPGELF

j_call: TRBJ2-2
clone_size: few
v_call: TRBV5-4
cdr3_aa: ASKRQASGGTGELF

j_call: TRBJ2-7
clone_size: -
v_call: TRBV25-1
cdr3_aa: ASSVGYEQY

j_call: TRBJ2-7
clone_size: -
v_call: TRBV7-2
cdr3_aa: ASSSDGEQY

j_call: TRBJ2-1
clone_size: -
v_call: TRBV7-9
cdr3_aa: ASSLIGGASYNEQF

j_call: TRBJ2-7
clone_size: -
v_call: TRBV5-1
cdr3_aa: ASSRVPGTSEQY